A selection of T cell receptor beta chains follows, all from one sample in a study of cytomegalovirus exposure and HLA in healthy donors. Measured with immunoSEQ multiplex PCR; TCRdb has only the in-frame clones, and not every one. The sample holds about 240,000 clones, around 80% seen once. The sequenced material came from PBMCs. The origin of the receptors is a boy aged 5 to 17 in good health and CMV-seronegative. Each CDR3 is given with its conserved first and last residue. The order of the fields is clone size, V gene, D gene, J gene, CDR3 DNA, CDR3 protein. D genes are given only for firm matches. Not all rows give a size; the values are once, few, many and, for expanded clones, a class.

.	TRBV5-1	TRBD2	TRBJ2-1	TGCGCCAGCAGCTTGGAGCGGGGGGGCTGGGGTGAGCAGTTCTTC	CASSLERGGWGEQFF
.	TRBV20-1	.	TRBJ2-1	TGCAGTGCCCCCTGGGGCTATGAGCAGTTCTTC	CSAPWGYEQFF
.	TRBV19	.	TRBJ1-1	TGTGCCAGTACTCTAGCGGGGGCTGACACTGAAGCTTTCTTT	CASTLAGADTEAFF
.	TRBV6-5	.	TRBJ2-1	TGTGCCAGCAGTTTTCCCAACAATGAGCAGTTCTTC	CASSFPNNEQFF
.	TRBV21-1	.	TRBJ2-7	TGTGCCAGCAGCCCCCGGGACAGGGTGTCGGAGCAGTACTTC	CASSPRDRVSEQYF
.	TRBV12-1	.	TRBJ1-5	TGTGCCAGCAGCTTTTGGGCAGGCCGTTCGGCCCAGCATTTT	CASSFWAGRSAQHF
.	TRBV11-2	TRBD1	TRBJ2-1	TGTGCCAGCCGGGACAGGGGGCGAGGGGGCAATGAGCAGTTCTTC	CASRDRGRGGNEQFF
.	TRBV4-1	TRBD2	TRBJ2-7	TGCGCCAGCAGCCACCTGTTACCGGGACTAGCGGGAGTATACTCCTACGAGCAGTACTTC	CASSHLLPGLAGVYSYEQYF
.	TRBV4-1	TRBD2	TRBJ2-1	TGCGCCAGCAGCCAAGCCGTGGCGGGAGGGCCCGATGAGCAGTTCTTC	CASSQAVAGGPDEQFF
.	TRBV29-1	.	TRBJ1-1	TGCAGCGTTCGTCTGTGGGAGGGAATTGAAGCTTTCTTT	CSVRLWEGIEAFF
.	TRBV5-1	.	TRBJ2-7	TGCGCCAGCAGCTTGGATGCGGTCCCCTACGAGCAGTACTTC	CASSLDAVPYEQYF
.	TRBV27	.	TRBJ1-2	TGTGCCGGCAGTTTATCCACCGTGGCAGGGCAGTTGGACTATGGCTACACCTTC	CAGSLSTVAGQLDYGYTF
few	TRBV11-3	.	TRBJ2-7	TGTGCCAGCAGCTTAGGTGGCAGGGTGGCCTACGAGCAGTACTTC	CASSLGGRVAYEQYF
.	TRBV7-8	TRBD2	TRBJ2-1	TGTGCCAGCAGGCCCTATACTAGCGGGAGGGTTAATGAGCAGTTCTTC	CASRPYTSGRVNEQFF
.	TRBV7-8	.	TRBJ2-3	TGTGCCAGCAGCTCCAGATTTTCTGCCCCCGACACAGATACGCAGTATTTT	CASSSRFSAPDTDTQYF
.	TRBV4-1	.	TRBJ2-3	TGCGCCAGCAGCCAAGATTTTCGAGCAGATACGCAGTATTTT	CASSQDFRADTQYF
.	TRBV15	.	TRBJ2-7	TGTGCCACCAGCAGAGGTAGGGAGAGGGCCTACGAGCAGTACTTC	CATSRGRERAYEQYF
.	TRBV15	TRBD1	TRBJ2-1	TGTGCCACCAGCCCCTACGGAAGGGCAGGGGGTTACAATGAGCAGTTCTTC	CATSPYGRAGGYNEQFF
.	TRBV10-1	TRBD1	TRBJ2-2	TGCGCCAGCAGAGGGACAGGGCACACCGGGGAGCTGTTTTTT	CASRGTGHTGELFF
.	TRBV7-9	TRBD1	TRBJ2-5	TGTTCCAGCAGCCCACAGGGGGAGACCCAGTACTTC	CSSSPQGETQYF
.	TRBV7-2	TRBD1	TRBJ1-2	TGTGCCAGCAGCCAAGGGGGCGCTGGGTATGGCTACACCTTC	CASSQGGAGYGYTF
.	TRBV19	.	TRBJ1-1	TGTGCCAGTAGTATCTACACTGAAGCTTTCTTT	CASSIYTEAFF
.	TRBV6-1	TRBD1	TRBJ2-7	TGTGCCAGCAGCCTTGGACAGGGAGCCTACGAGCAGTACTTC	CASSLGQGAYEQYF
.	TRBV6-9	.	TRBJ1-6	TGTGCCAGCAGTTATGACCCTCCGGGGATACCTTCACCCCTCCACTTT	CASSYDPPGIPSPLHF
.	TRBV19	.	TRBJ1-2	TGTGCCAGTAGTACCAGCCTCCGGAACAGGGTTGGCTACACCTTC	CASSTSLRNRVGYTF
.	TRBV5-1	.	TRBJ1-2	TGCGCCAGCAGCTTGGGGGGGCCCTATAACTATGGCTACACCTTC	CASSLGGPYNYGYTF
.	TRBV7-9	.	TRBJ1-2	TGTGCCAGCAGCTTTGACAGCCTAATGGGTGGCTACACCTTC	CASSFDSLMGGYTF
.	TRBV10-3	.	TRBJ2-3	TGTGCCATCAGTGAGTCGCCTAGCCCTAGCACAGATACGCAGTATTTT	CAISESPSPSTDTQYF
.	TRBV29-1	TRBD2	TRBJ2-3	TGCAGCGTAAACGGGGGGGCCACAGATACGCAGTATTTT	CSVNGGATDTQYF
.	TRBV27	TRBD1	TRBJ1-2	TGTGCCAGCAAACTGACAGGGGGCTATGGCTACACCTTC	CASKLTGGYGYTF
.	TRBV6-1	.	TRBJ2-3	TGTGCCAGCAGTCGTATGGGGCCAGATACGCAGTATTTT	CASSRMGPDTQYF
few	TRBV4-1	.	TRBJ2-1	TGCGCCAGCAGCCAGCGCGAGCGGTATGAGCAGTTCTTC	CASSQRERYEQFF
.	TRBV7-8	TRBD2	TRBJ2-5	TGTGCCAGCAGCCCGCGACTAGCGGGGGGGCCGAGGGAGACCCAGTACTTC	CASSPRLAGGPRETQYF
.	TRBV7-2	TRBD2	TRBJ2-2	TGTGCCAGCAGCTTAGCGTGGGCTAGCGGGACCGGGGAGCTGTTTTTT	CASSLAWASGTGELFF